The rows below give T cell receptor beta chains drawn from one sample of a study of blood T cell repertoires in COVID-19. The assay was immunoSEQ multiplex PCR, and TCRdb's table has in-frame clones only and misses some. This sample carries approximately 350,000 clones, around four fifths of them seen once, and the ten largest clones take approximately 3%. The sequenced sample was peripheral blood. These receptors came from a man aged 25-45 years with active or convalescent COVID-19. CDR3s include the opening cysteine and the closing phenylalanine or tryptophan. The D gene is left open where the match is weak. Clone sizes are given selectively: once, few, many, or a class where the clone is expanded.

size | J | V | D | DNA | CDR3
- | TRBJ2-1 | TRBV19 | - | TGTGCCAGTAGTCCCCCCGGTCCCTCCTACAATGAGCAGTTCTTC | CASSPPGPSYNEQFF
- | TRBJ2-6 | TRBV30 | - | TGTGCCTGGTTAGGACAACTCTCTGGGGCCAACGTCCTGACTTTC | CAWLGQLSGANVLTF
- | TRBJ1-2 | TRBV12-3/TRBV12-4 | - | TGTGCCACCAGGGAGGGGACCTATGGCTACACCTTC | CATREGTYGYTF
few | TRBJ2-7 | TRBV7-6 | - | TGTGCCAGCAGCTCTGGCCCCTCCACAGGGAACGAGCAGTACTTC | CASSSGPSTGNEQYF
- | TRBJ1-1 | TRBV7-2 | - | TGTGCCAGCAGCGATTCCCTAGAAGCTTTCTTT | CASSDSLEAFF
- | TRBJ2-3 | TRBV19 | TRBD2 | TGTGCCAGTAGTATAGGATTAGCGGGCCCCCAGGCAGATACGCAGTATTTT | CASSIGLAGPQADTQYF
- | TRBJ2-2 | TRBV2 | TRBD2 | TGTGCCAGCAAGCCAGCGGGGGGGATGAACACCGGGGAGCTGTTTTTT | CASKPAGGMNTGELFF
- | TRBJ2-5 | TRBV4-1 | TRBD1 | TGCGCCAGCAGCCAAGAGTGGCAGGGGGAAGAGACCCAGTACTTC | CASSQEWQGEETQYF
- | TRBJ1-1 | TRBV4-2 | - | TGTGCCAGCAGCCAACCTCTTGTTGGGGCGAACACTGAAGCTTTCTTT | CASSQPLVGANTEAFF
- | TRBJ1-3 | TRBV5-1 | - | TGCGCCAGCAGCTCCCTAAATGGAAACACCATATATTTT | CASSSLNGNTIYF
- | TRBJ1-3 | TRBV5-1 | - | TGCGCCAGCAGCTCGGCAGCAGGGCATTTTACTGGAAACACCATATATTTT | CASSSAAGHFTGNTIYF
- | TRBJ1-2 | TRBV6-5 | - | TGTGCCAGCAGTTACTCCGACGGACAGTTACTTGGCTACACCTTC | CASSYSDGQLLGYTF
- | TRBJ2-7 | TRBV5-6 | TRBD1 | TGTGCCAGCAGCTGGACAGGGTACGAGCAGTACTTC | CASSWTGYEQYF
- | TRBJ2-3 | TRBV7-6 | TRBD2 | TGTGCCAGCAGCCAGCTAGCGGGGGGAACAGATACGCAGTATTTT | CASSQLAGGTDTQYF
- | TRBJ2-1 | TRBV29-1 | TRBD2 | TGCAGCGTTGAGAGGAACGGGGGGGCCGATGAGCAGTTCTTC | CSVERNGGADEQFF
- | TRBJ1-2 | TRBV29-1 | TRBD1 | TGCAGCGTTGAAGGCCCAGGGGGAGGTTATGGCTACACCTTC | CSVEGPGGGYGYTF
- | TRBJ2-7 | TRBV4-1 | - | TGCGCCAGCAGCCAAGAAGTAGGCGGGCACTACGAGCAGTACTTC | CASSQEVGGHYEQYF
- | TRBJ1-1 | TRBV30 | TRBD1 | TGTGCCTGGACCCCCGGACAGGTTGACACTGAAGCTTTCTTT | CAWTPGQVDTEAFF
- | TRBJ1-1 | TRBV5-1 | - | TGCGCCAGCAGCTTGGCGGGAGGGGGCACTGAAGCTTTCTTT | CASSLAGGGTEAFF
few | TRBJ2-7 | TRBV5-4 | - | TGTGCCAGCAGCTTGACGGGAGCCTACGAGCAGTACTTC | CASSLTGAYEQYF
- | TRBJ2-5 | TRBV7-2 | - | TGTGCCAGCAGCTTAGCGGGGGGGCCGGAGACCCAGTACTTC | CASSLAGGPETQYF
once | TRBJ2-1 | TRBV7-7 | - | TGTGCCAGCAGCTCCCACCCCGGGAATTACAATGAGCAGTTCTTC | CASSSHPGNYNEQFF
- | TRBJ1-2 | TRBV29-1 | - | TGCAGCGTTGAAGAAGGACTTGGCTACACCTTC | CSVEEGLGYTF
- | TRBJ2-1 | TRBV19 | - | TGTGCCAGTACCCCCGTGGCCCCGGAGCACAATGAGCAGTTCTTC | CASTPVAPEHNEQFF
- | TRBJ2-6 | TRBV24-1 | - | TGTGCCACCAGTGAAAACAGGGCCTCTGGGGCCAACGTCCTGACTTTC | CATSENRASGANVLTF
- | TRBJ1-2 | TRBV3-1/TRBV3-2 | TRBD1 | TGTGCCAGCAGCTACCAGACAGGGAGGTATGGCTACACCTTC | CASSYQTGRYGYTF
- | TRBJ1-1 | TRBV6-1 | TRBD1 | TGTGCCAGCAGTGATGGCAGGGGGCTAGGAGCTTTCTTT | CASSDGRGLGAFF
once | TRBJ2-7 | TRBV25-1 | - | TGTGCCAGCAGTGAAATTAGGACAGAGCAGTACTTC | CASSEIRTEQYF
- | TRBJ2-5 | TRBV5-1 | - | TGCGCCAGCAGCGCCCTACAGCAAGAGACCCAGTACTTC | CASSALQQETQYF
- | TRBJ1-5 | TRBV11-2 | TRBD1 | TGTGCCAGCAGCCGGGACAGGGCTAGCAATCAGCCCCAGCATTTT | CASSRDRASNQPQHF
- | TRBJ1-5 | TRBV4-2 | TRBD1 | TGTGCCAGCAGCCAAGTCGGGACAGAAAGGGGTCAGCCCCAGCATTTT | CASSQVGTERGQPQHF
- | TRBJ1-4 | TRBV4-1 | - | TGCGCCAGCAGCCAGCAGGGGAAGGCTAATGAAAAACTGTTTTTT | CASSQQGKANEKLFF
- | TRBJ1-5 | TRBV10-3 | - | TGTGCCATCAGGCAGGGATTCAATCAGCCCCAGCATTTT | CAIRQGFNQPQHF
- | TRBJ2-7 | TRBV7-2 | TRBD2 | TGTGCCAGCAACGTAGCGGGAGAGTACGAGCAGTACTTC | CASNVAGEYEQYF
- | TRBJ2-7 | TRBV10-2 | - | TGCGCCAGCAGTGAGGGCCGGGACGAGCAGTACTTC | CASSEGRDEQYF
- | TRBJ2-5 | TRBV3-1/TRBV3-2 | - | TGTGCCAGCAGCCTGAGCCAAGAGACCCAGTACTTC | CASSLSQETQYF
- | TRBJ2-3 | TRBV7-2 | TRBD2 | TGTGCCAGCAGCTTAGCTAGCGGGAGCACAGATACGCAGTATTTT | CASSLASGSTDTQYF
- | TRBJ2-7 | TRBV15 | TRBD1 | TGTGCCACCAGCAGGGACAGGGAATCGTACGAGCAGTACTTC | CATSRDRESYEQYF
- | TRBJ2-7 | TRBV7-9 | - | TGTGCCAGCAGCTTAACGGGGTACGAGCAGTACTTC | CASSLTGYEQYF
few | TRBJ1-2 | TRBV6-5 | - | TGTGCCAGCAGTAAATCACAGGGTCCAAATGGCTACACCTTC | CASSKSQGPNGYTF
- | TRBJ2-7 | TRBV7-2 | TRBD1 | TGTGCCAGCAGTTCAATGGGACAGGGAGCCCACGAGCAGTACTTC | CASSSMGQGAHEQYF
- | TRBJ2-7 | TRBV28 | - | TGTGCCACCTACGGGAGAAGGTACGAGCAGTACTTC | CATYGRRYEQYF
- | TRBJ1-1 | TRBV5-1 | - | TGCGCCAGCAGCCCGTCATCAGGGAACACTGAAGCTTTCTTT | CASSPSSGNTEAFF
- | TRBJ2-7 | TRBV11-2 | TRBD2 | TGTGCCAGCAGCTTAGACATAGCGGGGGCTGTTTACGAGCAGTACTTC | CASSLDIAGAVYEQYF
- | TRBJ1-5 | TRBV6-2/TRBV6-3 | TRBD1 | TGTGCCAGCAGTTACGCCAGGGACAGGGGGAACCTTAGCAATCAGCCCCAGCATTTT | CASSYARDRGNLSNQPQHF
- | TRBJ1-3 | TRBV4-3 | - | TGCGCCAGCAGCCAAGAAGGGGAAGACTCTGGAAACACCATATATTTT | CASSQEGEDSGNTIYF
- | TRBJ2-1 | TRBV11-3 | - | TGTGCCAGCAGCTCACTCGGGGCGGGAACCCACAATGAGCAGTTCTTC | CASSSLGAGTHNEQFF
- | TRBJ1-5 | TRBV28 | - | TGTGCCAGCAGCCGAAGCGGACTGCTTAGCAATCAGCCCCAGCATTTT | CASSRSGLLSNQPQHF
- | TRBJ1-1 | TRBV7-9 | - | TGTGCCAGCAGCCTGGGTGTTGGGCACACTGAAGCTTTCTTT | CASSLGVGHTEAFF
- | TRBJ2-5 | TRBV9 | TRBD2 | TGTGCCAGCAGCGTAGGATTTGGCGGGGGGGCAGGAGAGACCCAGTACTTC | CASSVGFGGGAGETQYF
- | TRBJ1-2 | TRBV28 | - | TGTGCCAGCAGTTTGGGGCTGTATGGCTACACCTTC | CASSLGLYGYTF
few | TRBJ2-7 | TRBV7-9 | - | TGTGCCAGCAGTGGGGCCAGGTTACCCTACGAGCAGTACTTC | CASSGARLPYEQYF
- | TRBJ1-1 | TRBV9 | - | TGTGCCAGCAGCGACGCTGGTAACCTGGACCGGGGAGGGAAAGCTTTCTTT | CASSDAGNLDRGGKAFF